The text below deals with one T cell receptor beta chain. TCRdb redid the calling of the 5' RACE reads with MiXCR, one entry per CDR3 protein. The sample contains about 320,000 distinct CDR3 sequences, 14% of which appear only once. The sample belongs to a study of T-cell memory formation after mild COVID-19. The CDR3 extends over 14 amino acids. Germline V gives CDR1 MNHEY, CDR2 SMNVEV (reference sequence). The J segment lost 7 bases and the V segment lost 6 bases, leaving 9 bases of the junction unmatched. This chain joins TRBV27 and TRBJ1-5; 7 nucleotides agree with TRBD1. This TCR was recovered from a man aged 18 to 29 who had mild COVID-19 (a few samples of this study predate the infection). Cell type and time point are not known. Sequencing was carried out using PBMCs or a T cell subset sorted from them (not recorded which). The CDR3 sequence: CASRKQGIQQPQHF. CDR3 sequence (DNA): TGTGCCAGCAGAAAACAGGGGATTCAGCAGCCCCAGCATTTT.